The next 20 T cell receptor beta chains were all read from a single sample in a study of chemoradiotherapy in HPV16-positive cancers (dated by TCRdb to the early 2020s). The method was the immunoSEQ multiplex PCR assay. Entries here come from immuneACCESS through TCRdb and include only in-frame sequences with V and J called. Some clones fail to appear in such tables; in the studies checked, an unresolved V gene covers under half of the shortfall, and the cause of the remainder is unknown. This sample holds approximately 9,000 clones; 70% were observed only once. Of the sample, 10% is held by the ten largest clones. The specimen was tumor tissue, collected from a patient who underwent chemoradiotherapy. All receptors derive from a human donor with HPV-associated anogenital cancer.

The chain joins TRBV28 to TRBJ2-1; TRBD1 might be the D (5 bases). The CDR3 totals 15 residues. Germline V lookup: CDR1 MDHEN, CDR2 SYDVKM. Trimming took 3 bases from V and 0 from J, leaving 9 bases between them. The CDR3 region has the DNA TGTGCCAGCAGTTTCAGGGTAAGCTCCTACAATGAGCAGTTCTTC. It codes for CASSFRVSSYNEQFF.

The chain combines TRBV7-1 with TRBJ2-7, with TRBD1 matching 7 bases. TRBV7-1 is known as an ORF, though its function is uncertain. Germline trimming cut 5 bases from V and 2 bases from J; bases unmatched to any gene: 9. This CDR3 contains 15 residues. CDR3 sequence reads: CASSPPTGSAYEQYF. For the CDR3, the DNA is TGTGCCAGCAGCCCACCGACAGGGTCGGCCTACGAGCAGTACTTC.

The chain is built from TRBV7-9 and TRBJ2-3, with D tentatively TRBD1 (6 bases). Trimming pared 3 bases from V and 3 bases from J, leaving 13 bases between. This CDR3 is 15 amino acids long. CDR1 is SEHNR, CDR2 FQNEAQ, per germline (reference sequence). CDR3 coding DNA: TGTGCCAGCAGCTTCGGTGGACAGAGGACAGATACGCAGTATTTT. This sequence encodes CASSFGGQRTDTQYF. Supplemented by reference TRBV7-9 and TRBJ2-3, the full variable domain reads DTGVSQNPRHKITKRGQNVTFRCDPISEHNRLYWYRQTLGQGPEFLTYFQNEAQLEKSRLLSDRFSAERPKGSFSTLEIQRTEQGDSAMYLCASSFGGQRTDTQYFGPGTRLTVL.

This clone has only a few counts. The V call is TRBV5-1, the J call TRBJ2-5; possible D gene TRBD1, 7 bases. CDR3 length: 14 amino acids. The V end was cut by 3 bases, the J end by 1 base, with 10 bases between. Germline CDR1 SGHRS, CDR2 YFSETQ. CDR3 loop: CASSWGDSQETQYF. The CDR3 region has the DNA TGCGCCAGCAGCTGGGGGGACAGCCAAGAGACCCAGTACTTC.

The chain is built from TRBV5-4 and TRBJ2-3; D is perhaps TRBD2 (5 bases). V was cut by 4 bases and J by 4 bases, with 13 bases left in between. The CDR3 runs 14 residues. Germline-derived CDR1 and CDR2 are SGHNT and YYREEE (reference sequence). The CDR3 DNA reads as TGTGCCAGCAGCCCCAAAGGAGGCGCAGATACGCAGTATTTT. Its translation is CASSPKGGADTQYF. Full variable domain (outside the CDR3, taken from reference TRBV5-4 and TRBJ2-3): ETGVTQSPTHLIKTRGQQVTLRCSSQSGHNTVSWYQQALGQGPQFIFQYYREEENGRGNFPPRFSGLQFPNYSSELNVNALELDDSALYLCASSPKGGADTQYFGPGTRLTVL.

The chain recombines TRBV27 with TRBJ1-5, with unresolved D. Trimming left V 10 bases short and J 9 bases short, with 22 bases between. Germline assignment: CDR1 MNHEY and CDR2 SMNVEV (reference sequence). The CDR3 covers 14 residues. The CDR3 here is CATSALERPGPQHF. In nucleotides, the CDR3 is TGTGCCACATCCGCTTTAGAACGGCCCGGGCCCCAGCATTTT.

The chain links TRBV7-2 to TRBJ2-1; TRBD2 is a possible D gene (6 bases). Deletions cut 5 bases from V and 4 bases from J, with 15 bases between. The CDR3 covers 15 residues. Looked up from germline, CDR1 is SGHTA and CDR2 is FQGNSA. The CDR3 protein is CASSVTREGYNEQFF. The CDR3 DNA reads TGTGCCAGCAGCGTGACTAGAGAGGGGTACAATGAGCAGTTCTTC.

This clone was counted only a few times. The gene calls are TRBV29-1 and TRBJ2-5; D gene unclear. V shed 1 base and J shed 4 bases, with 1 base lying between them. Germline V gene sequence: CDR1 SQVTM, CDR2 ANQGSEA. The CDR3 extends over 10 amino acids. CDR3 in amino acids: CSVEGETQYF. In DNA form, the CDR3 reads TGCAGCGTTGAAGGAGAGACCCAGTACTTC.

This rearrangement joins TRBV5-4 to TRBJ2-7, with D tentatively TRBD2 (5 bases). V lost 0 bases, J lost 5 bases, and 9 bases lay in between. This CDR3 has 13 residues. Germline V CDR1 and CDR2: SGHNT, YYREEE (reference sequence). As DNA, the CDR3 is TGTGCCAGCAGCTTGGCGGGAAGCCACGAGCAGTACTTC. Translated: CASSLAGSHEQYF.

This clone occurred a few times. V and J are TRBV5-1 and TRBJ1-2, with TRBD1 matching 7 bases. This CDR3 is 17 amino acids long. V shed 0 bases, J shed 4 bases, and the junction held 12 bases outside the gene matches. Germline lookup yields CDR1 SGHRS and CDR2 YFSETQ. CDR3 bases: TGCGCCAGCAGCTTGGCTACGGAACAGGGGACCCGCTATGGCTACACCTTC. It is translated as CASSLATEQGTRYGYTF.

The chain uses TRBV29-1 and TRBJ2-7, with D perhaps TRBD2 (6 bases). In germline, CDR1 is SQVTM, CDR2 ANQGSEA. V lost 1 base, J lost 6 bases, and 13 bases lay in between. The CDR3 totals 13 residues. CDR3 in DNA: TGCAGCGTTGAAGGGCGGGGTCGAGGCGAGCAGTACTTC. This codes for CSVEGRGRGEQYF.

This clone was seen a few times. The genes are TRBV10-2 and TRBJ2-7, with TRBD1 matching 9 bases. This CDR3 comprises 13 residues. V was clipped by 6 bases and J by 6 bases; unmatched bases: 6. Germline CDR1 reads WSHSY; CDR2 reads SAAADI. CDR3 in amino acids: CASSGQGFSEQYF. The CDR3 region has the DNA TGCGCCAGCAGCGGACAGGGGTTCTCCGAGCAGTACTTC.

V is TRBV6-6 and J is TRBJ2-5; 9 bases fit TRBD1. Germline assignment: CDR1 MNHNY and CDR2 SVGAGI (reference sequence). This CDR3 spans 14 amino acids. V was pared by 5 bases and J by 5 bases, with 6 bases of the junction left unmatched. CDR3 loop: CASSTRQGVETQYF. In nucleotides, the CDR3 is TGTGCCAGCAGTACCAGACAGGGGGTGGAGACCCAGTACTTC.

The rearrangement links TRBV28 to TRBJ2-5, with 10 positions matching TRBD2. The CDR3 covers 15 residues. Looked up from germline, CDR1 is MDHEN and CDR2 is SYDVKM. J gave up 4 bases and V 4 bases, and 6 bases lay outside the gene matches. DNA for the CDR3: TGTGCCAGCAGTTCTTTAGCGGGGGGCGGAGAGACCCAGTACTTC. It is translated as CASSSLAGGGETQYF.

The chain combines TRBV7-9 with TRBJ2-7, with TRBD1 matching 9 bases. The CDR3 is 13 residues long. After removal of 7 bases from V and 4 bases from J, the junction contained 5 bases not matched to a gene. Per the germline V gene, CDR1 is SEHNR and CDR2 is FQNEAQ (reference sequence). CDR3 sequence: CASKAQGAYEQYF. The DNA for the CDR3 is TGTGCCAGCAAAGCACAGGGGGCTTACGAGCAGTACTTC. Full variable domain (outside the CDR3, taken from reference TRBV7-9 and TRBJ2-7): DTGVSQNPRHKITKRGQNVTFRCDPISEHNRLYWYRQTLGQGPEFLTYFQNEAQLEKSRLLSDRFSAERPKGSFSTLEIQRTEQGDSAMYLCASKAQGAYEQYFGPGTRLTVT.

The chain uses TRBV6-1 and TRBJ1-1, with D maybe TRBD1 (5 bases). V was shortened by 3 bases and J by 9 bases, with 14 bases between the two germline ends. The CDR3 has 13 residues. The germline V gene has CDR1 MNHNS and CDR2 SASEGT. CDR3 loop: CASSDRVLLKAFF. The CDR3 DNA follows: TGTGCCAGCAGTGACAGGGTTTTACTTAAAGCTTTCTTT.

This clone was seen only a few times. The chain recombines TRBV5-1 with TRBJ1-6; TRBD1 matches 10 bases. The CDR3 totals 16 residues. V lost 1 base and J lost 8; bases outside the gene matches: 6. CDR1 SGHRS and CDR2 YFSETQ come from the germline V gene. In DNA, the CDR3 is TGCGCCAGCAGCTTGTACGGGACAGGGGTTGATTCACCCCTCCACTTT. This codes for CASSLYGTGVDSPLHF.

CDR3 loop: CASSRTGINEQYF. The CDR3 bases are TGTGCCAGCAGTAGGACAGGGATAAACGAGCAGTACTTC. The rearrangement joins TRBV6-5 to TRBJ2-7, with 8 bases identical to TRBD1. The CDR3 runs to 13 residues. Losses at the gene ends were 5 bases for V and 5 bases for J; bases not matched to a gene: 5. The germline V gene has CDR1 MNHEY and CDR2 SVGAGI.

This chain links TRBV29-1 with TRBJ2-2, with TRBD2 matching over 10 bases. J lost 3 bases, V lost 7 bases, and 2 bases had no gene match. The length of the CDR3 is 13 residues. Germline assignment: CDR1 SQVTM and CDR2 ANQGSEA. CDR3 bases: TGCAGCGGGACTAGCGGTCACACCGGGGAGCTGTTTTTT. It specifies CSGTSGHTGELFF.

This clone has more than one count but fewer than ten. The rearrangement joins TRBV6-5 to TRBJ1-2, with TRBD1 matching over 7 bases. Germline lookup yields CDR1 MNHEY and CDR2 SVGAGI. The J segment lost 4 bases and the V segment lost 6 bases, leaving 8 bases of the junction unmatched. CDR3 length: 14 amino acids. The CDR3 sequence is CASRPTGRSYGYTF. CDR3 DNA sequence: TGTGCCAGCAGGCCGACAGGGAGGTCCTATGGCTACACCTTC.